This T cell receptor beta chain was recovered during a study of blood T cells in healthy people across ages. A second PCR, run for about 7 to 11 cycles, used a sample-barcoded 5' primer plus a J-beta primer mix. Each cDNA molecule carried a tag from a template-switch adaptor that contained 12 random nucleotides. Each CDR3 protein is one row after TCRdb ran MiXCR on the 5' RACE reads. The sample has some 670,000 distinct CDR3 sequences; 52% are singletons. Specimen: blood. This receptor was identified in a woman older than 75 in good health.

DNA for the CDR3: TGCGCCAGCAGTTTCCCAGGGGGCCGTGAGACCCAGTACTTC. The encoded protein is CASSFPGGRETQYF. The rearrangement uses TRBV5-1 and TRBJ2-7; TRBD1 matches at 8 bases. The DNA end lines up better with TRBJ2-5; the J call may be wrong. This CDR3 contains 14 residues. Per the germline V gene, CDR1 is SGHRS and CDR2 is YFSETQ.